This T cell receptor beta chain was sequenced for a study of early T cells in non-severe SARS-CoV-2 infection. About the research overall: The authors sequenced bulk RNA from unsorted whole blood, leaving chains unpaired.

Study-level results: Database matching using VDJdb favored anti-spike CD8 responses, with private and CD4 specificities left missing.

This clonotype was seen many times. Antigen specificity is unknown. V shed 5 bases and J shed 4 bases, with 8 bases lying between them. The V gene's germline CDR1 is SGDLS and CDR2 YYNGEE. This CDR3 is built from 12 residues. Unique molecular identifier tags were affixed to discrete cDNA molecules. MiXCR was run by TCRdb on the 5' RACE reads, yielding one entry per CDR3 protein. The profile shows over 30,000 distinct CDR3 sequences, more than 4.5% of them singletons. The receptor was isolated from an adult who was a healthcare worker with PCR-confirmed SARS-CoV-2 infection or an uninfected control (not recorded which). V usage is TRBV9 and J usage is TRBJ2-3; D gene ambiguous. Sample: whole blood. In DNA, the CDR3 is TGTGCCAGCAGTAGAGTCTCAGATACGCAGTATTTT. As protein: CASSRVSDTQYF.